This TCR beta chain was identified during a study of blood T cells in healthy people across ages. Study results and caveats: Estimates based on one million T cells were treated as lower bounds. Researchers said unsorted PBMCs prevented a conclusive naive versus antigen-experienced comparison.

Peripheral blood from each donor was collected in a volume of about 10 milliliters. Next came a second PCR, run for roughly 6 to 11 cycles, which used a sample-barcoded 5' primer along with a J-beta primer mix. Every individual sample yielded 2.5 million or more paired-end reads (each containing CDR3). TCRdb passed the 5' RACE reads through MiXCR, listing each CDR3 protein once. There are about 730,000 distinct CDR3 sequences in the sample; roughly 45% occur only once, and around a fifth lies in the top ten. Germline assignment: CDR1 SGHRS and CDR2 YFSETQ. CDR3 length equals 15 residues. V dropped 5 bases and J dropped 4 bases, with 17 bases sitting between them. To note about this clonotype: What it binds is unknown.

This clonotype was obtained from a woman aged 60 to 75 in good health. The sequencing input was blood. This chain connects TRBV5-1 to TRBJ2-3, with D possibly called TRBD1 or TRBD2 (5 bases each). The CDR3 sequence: CASSPGGGDSDTQYF. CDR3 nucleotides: TGCGCCAGCAGTCCTGGTGGGGGTGATTCAGATACGCAGTATTTT.